These 16 T cell receptor beta chains were all obtained from the same sample, sequenced in a study of T cells in Graves' hyperthyroidism and ophthalmopathy (dated by TCRdb to between 2018 and 2021). The receptor library was made with multiplex PCR. The sequencer was an Illumina HiSeq 2000. The TCR beta CDR3 regions were amplified from RNA transcripts. A first-round RT-PCR of the TCR CDR3 used the HTBI primer set with the Qiagen OneStep RT-PCR kit. TCRdb reworked the public reads: Q25 trimming with fastp, MiXCR clone assembly, productive beta chains retained. For every CDR3 protein sequence, its rows merge into one entry that carries the most common genes and DNA. Within this sample are 250,000 to 350,000 distinct CDR3 sequences, with about a sixth of them counted one time only. The biggest ten clones account for approximately 60% of the sample. Sequencing was carried out using blood. These receptors all come from a woman aged 60-75 years with Graves' ophthalmopathy.

The count of this clonotype is one. This sequence joins TRBV5-4 and TRBJ1-2, with TRBD1 as a possible D gene (5 bases). V dropped 0 bases and J dropped 2 bases, with 8 bases sitting between them. The V gene's germline CDR1 is SGHNT and CDR2 YYREEE (reference sequence). CDR3 size: 14 residues. CDR3 DNA sequence: TGTGCCAGCAGCTTGGGTGGGGGAAACTATGGCTACACCTTC. Translated: CASSLGGGNYGYTF.

This clonotype was detected only a few times. The chain is built from TRBV3-1 and TRBJ2-3; 10 nucleotides match TRBD1. The CDR3 extends over 14 amino acids. The junction had 1 base not matched to a gene; V was cut back by 3 bases and J by 4 bases. Germline CDR1 and CDR2: LGHDT and YNNKEL (reference sequence). The CDR3 region has the DNA TGTGCCAGCAGCCATGGGACAGGGGCAGATACGCAGTATTTT. This gives the protein CASSHGTGADTQYF.

The table lists this clonotype with many counts. This chain links TRBV28 with TRBJ2-1; D ambiguous. CDR3 length equals 13 residues. Germline V gene sequence: CDR1 MDHEN, CDR2 SYDVKM. The germline V and J ends were trimmed by 11 bases and 6 bases, with 17 bases remaining between them. The CDR3 is CASVKANLNEQFF. CDR3 nucleotide sequence: TGTGCCTCTGTCAAAGCAAACCTCAATGAGCAGTTCTTC.

In its sample, this clonotype was seen many times. The rearrangement links TRBV30 to TRBJ2-7, with D hard to call. The ends were cut back, 0 bases at V and 3 bases at J, with 12 bases in the middle. The germline CDR1 and CDR2 sequences are GTSNPN and SVGIG (reference sequence). The CDR3 extends over 14 amino acids. The CDR3 nucleotides read TGTGCCTGGAGTGTACTTGGGCGTAACTACGAGCAGTACTTC. The encoded protein is CAWSVLGRNYEQYF.

On this clonotype: A read error may account for a junction end that differs from germline. The V gene is TRBV7-8, the J gene TRBJ2-1; 9 nucleotides align to TRBD2. This CDR3 is 20 amino acids long. The germline CDR1 and CDR2 sequences are SGHVS and FQNEAQ. The CDR3, as DNA: TGTGCCAGCAGCTTAGTGGCGGTCGAGCGGGAGGCTCGCTCCTACAATGAGCGGTTCTTC. This gives the protein CASSLVAVEREARSYNERFF.

The V gene is TRBV28, the J gene TRBJ2-7; 7 nucleotides line up with TRBD1. The V gene's germline CDR1 is MDHEN and CDR2 SYDVKM. The CDR3 extends over 15 amino acids. Germline trimming cut 5 bases from V and 3 bases from J; bases unmatched to any gene: 10. The CDR3 protein is CASSIFGDSIYEQYF. CDR3 nucleotide sequence: TGTGCCAGCAGTATATTCGGGGACAGTATCTACGAGCAGTACTTC.

J is TRBJ2-7 and V is TRBV30, with unresolved D. Germline CDR1 reads GTSNPN; CDR2 reads SVGIG (reference sequence). The length of the CDR3 is 12 residues. Trimming took 2 bases from V and 5 from J, leaving 10 bases between them. Here the CDR3 DNA reads TGTGCCTGGAGTCCCGGGTCGGACGAGCAGTACTTC. Its protein is CAWSPGSDEQYF.

The chain combines TRBV9 with TRBJ1-1, with 10 bases aligning to TRBD1. V was clipped by 3 bases and J by 10 bases; unmatched bases: 12. The CDR3 extends over 15 amino acids. Germline CDR1 is SGDLS and CDR2 is YYNGEE. Here the CDR3 DNA reads TGTGCCAGCAGCGACAGAAGACAGGGGGCTTCAACAGCTTTCTTT. This translates into CASSDRRQGASTAFF. Complete variable domain (other parts from reference TRBV9 and TRBJ1-1): DSGVTQTPKHLITATGQRVTLRCSPRSGDLSVYWYQQSLDQGLQFLIQYYNGEERAKGNILERFSAQQFPDLHSELNLSSLELGDSALYFCASSDRRQGASTAFFGQGTRLTVV.

This clonotype occurred many times. The chain carries TRBV6-1 and TRBJ1-4, with D possibly TRBD1 on 5 matching bases. V was clipped by 5 bases and J by 3 bases, with 10 bases between them. The germline V gene encodes CDR1 MNHNS and CDR2 SASEGT. This CDR3 contains 14 residues. The CDR3 sequence: CASSLQDPNEKLFF. CDR3 bases: TGTGCCAGCAGTTTACAGGACCCTAATGAAAAACTGTTTTTT.

This clonotype was seen repeatedly, ten times or more. The rearrangement links TRBV2 to TRBJ1-2; D is ambiguous. Per the germline V gene, CDR1 is SNHLY and CDR2 is FYNNEI. The CDR3 is made up of 12 amino acids. The V gene lost 6 bases and the J gene lost 4 bases, with 9 bases spanning the gap. The CDR3 DNA sequence: TGTGCCAGCAGCGAGGGCCCCTATGGCTACACCTTC. Its translation is CASSEGPYGYTF.

This clonotype has ten or more counts. For the CDR3, the DNA is TGTGCCATCAACGCCCCAACAGAATCAGGGCCCGATGGCTACACCTTC. Translation: CAINAPTESGPDGYTF. This chain joins TRBV10-3 and TRBJ1-2, with D possibly TRBD1 on 5 matching bases. V was shortened by 7 bases and J by 6 bases, with 24 bases between the two germline ends. CDR3 length: 16 residues. Per germline, CDR1 ENHRY and CDR2 SYGVKD.

This clonotype was detected many times. The genes are TRBV7-9 and TRBJ2-7; D not certain. Germline assignment: CDR1 SEHNR and CDR2 FQNEAQ (reference sequence). Trimming removed 1 base from V and 3 bases from J, with 13 bases in between. The CDR3 is 15 residues long. CDR3 sequence reads: CASSLVGRPNYEQYF. The CDR3 DNA reads as TGTGCCAGCAGCTTAGTTGGCAGACCGAACTACGAGCAGTACTTC.

This clonotype was detected ten times or more. This chain joins TRBV12-5 and TRBJ2-7; D remains ambiguous. In germline, CDR1 is LGHNT, CDR2 FRNRAP. This CDR3 has 13 amino acids. Trimming stripped 2 bases from V and 4 bases from J, with 9 bases between. DNA of the CDR3: TGTGCTAGTGGTTTGTCCCCTCTTTACGAGCAGTACTTC. Its protein product is CASGLSPLYEQYF.

The chain carries TRBV19 and TRBJ1-5, with 10 nucleotides matching TRBD1. Germline CDR1 reads LNHDA; CDR2 reads SQIVND (reference sequence). CDR3 length equals 17 residues. J gave up 2 bases and V 5 bases, and 9 bases lay outside the gene matches. The CDR3 DNA sequence: TGTGCCAGTAGTGGTAAGACAGGGGGCCTCGGCAATCAGCCCCAGCATTTT. Encoded protein: CASSGKTGGLGNQPQHF. Full variable domain (rest looked up from reference TRBV19 and TRBJ1-5): DGGITQSPKYLFRKEGQNVTLSCEQNLNHDAMYWYRQDPGQGLRLIYYSQIVNDFQKGDIAEGYSVSREKKESFPLTVTSAQKNPTAFYLCASSGKTGGLGNQPQHFGDGTRLSIL.

This clonotype was seen repeatedly, ten times or more. The rearrangement uses TRBV10-3 and TRBJ2-1; TRBD1 matches 9 bases. This CDR3 region has 15 residues. J gave up 4 bases and V 8 bases, and 9 bases lay outside the gene matches. Germline assignment: CDR1 ENHRY and CDR2 SYGVKD. The CDR3 DNA is TGTGCCATCCACACGCCGGGACAGGGTTACAATGAGCAGTTCTTC. This encodes CAIHTPGQGYNEQFF.

This clonotype has just a few counts. The rearrangement joins TRBV12-3 or TRBV12-4 to TRBJ2-1; 10 nucleotides agree with TRBD2. Losses at the gene ends were 3 bases for V and 8 bases for J; bases not matched to a gene: 7. The CDR3 runs 15 residues. DNA of the CDR3: TGTGCCAGCAGTTTGGAAGCGGGGGGGAGCCATGAGCAGTTCTTC. Protein sequence: CASSLEAGGSHEQFF.